This section outlines one T cell receptor beta chain sequence together with its context. Antigen: not known. The germline V and J ends were trimmed by 0 bases and 3 bases, with 18 bases remaining between them. Germline assignment: CDR1 LNHNV and CDR2 YYDKDF (reference sequence). The CDR3 has 18 residues. Molecular barcoded adaptors covering alpha/delta and beta/gamma chains were used on approximately 400 ng RNA. MiXCR, run by TCRdb on the reads, gives a single entry per CDR3 protein. The repertoire holds over 45,000 distinct CDR3 sequences, 20% to 25% seen once, with roughly a sixth in the top ten. This entry comes from a study of read filtering for tumor transcriptome and immune sequencing. Study-level findings and limits: Without single-read clonotypes, shared clonotype proportions correlated more between IR-seq and RNA-seq. IR-seq captured clonotypes deeper and more reliably than RNA-seq.

Every patient had bone marrow sampled while the disease was active. This sequence was found in a donor over 35 with multiple myeloma. Input material: a population of CD138-negative cells sorted from bone marrow. J is TRBJ2-4 and V is TRBV15; either TRBD1 or TRBD2 may fit D (5 bases each). The chain's CDR3 is CATSRDRMGVKDKNIQYF. The CDR3 DNA sequence: TGTGCCACCAGCAGAGATCGGATGGGGGTTAAAGACAAAAACATTCAGTACTTC.